Sequencing of this T cell receptor beta chain was carried out in a study of cytomegalovirus exposure and HLA in healthy donors. PCR was performed using 60 Vbeta and 13 Jbeta primers. Only in-frame clones appear in the TCRdb table, and some are missing; sequencing was by immunoSEQ multiplex PCR. Of some 120,000 clones in the sample, around 78% were seen once. Germline V gene sequence: CDR1 SGHAT, CDR2 FQNNGV. V shed 7 bases, J shed 4 bases, and the junction held 14 bases outside the gene matches. The CDR3 consists of 16 residues. The TCR was taken from a man between 40 and 49 years old in good health and CMV-seronegative. Material: PBMCs. This chain uses TRBV11-2 with TRBJ2-3; 7 nucleotides match TRBD2. CDR3 loop: CASTPSWGGSPDTQYF. CDR3 coding DNA: TGTGCCAGCACACCCTCGTGGGGGGGGAGCCCAGATACGCAGTATTTT.